The 25 T cell receptor beta chains in this list originate from one sample, sequenced in a study of shared clonotypes between healthy human individuals. Repertoires were generated with immunoSEQ multiplex PCR, while TCRdb's copy carries only in-frame clones and drops some. The sample includes approximately 600,000 clones, approximately 95% of them seen just once. Only CD45RO-negative cells positively selected for CCR7 counted as naive CD8 cells, so terminally differentiated effector memory CD45RA+ cells were excluded. Sequencing used naive CD8+ T cells sorted from blood. The source is a woman in her thirties in good health.

This clone has more than one count but fewer than ten. The CDR3, as DNA: TGTGCCAGCAGCGTAGTAAGGACAGCCGATTATGGCTACACCTTC. Protein: CASSVVRTADYGYTF. The chain combines TRBV9 with TRBJ1-2; TRBD1 is a possible D gene (6 bases). The CDR3 sequence is 15 residues long. Germline V gives CDR1 SGDLS, CDR2 YYNGEE. Deletions cut 0 bases from V and 5 bases from J, with 14 bases between.

The CDR3 DNA is TGTGCCAGCAGCTCACCCCCAGGGGTCGGCTACACCTTC. This codes for CASSSPPGVGYTF. This chain links TRBV5-6 with TRBJ1-2, with D perhaps matching TRBD1 (6 bases). Trimming stripped 3 bases from V and 8 bases from J, with 14 bases between. This CDR3 has 13 residues. Germline CDR1 SGHDT, CDR2 YYEEEE.

The chain couples TRBV27 to TRBJ1-4; D possibly corresponds to TRBD1 (6 bases). The CDR3 loop spans 13 amino acids. Germline V lookup: CDR1 MNHEY, CDR2 SMNVEV (reference sequence). Deletions cut 3 bases from V and 7 bases from J, with 9 bases between. The CDR3 loop reads CASSFQTGEKLFF. The CDR3, as DNA: TGTGCCAGCAGTTTTCAGACAGGTGAAAAACTGTTTTTT. Full variable domain (missing parts from reference TRBV27 and TRBJ1-4): EAQVTQNPRYLITVTGKKLTVTCSQNMNHEYMSWYRQDPGLGLRQIYYSMNVEVTDKGDVPEGYKVSRKEKRNFPLILESPSPNQTSLYFCASSFQTGEKLFFGSGTQLSVL.

The rearrangement uses TRBV28 and TRBJ2-7; D is perhaps TRBD2 (5 bases). Germline CDR1 is MDHEN and CDR2 is SYDVKM. The CDR3 runs to 14 residues. V lost 8 bases to trimming and J lost 2 bases, with 16 bases between them. The CDR3 here is CASAGGYRAYEQYF. In nucleotides, the CDR3 is TGTGCCAGCGCTGGAGGTTATAGGGCCTACGAGCAGTACTTC. Complete variable domain (other parts from reference TRBV28 and TRBJ2-7): DVKVTQSSRYLVKRTGEKVFLECVQDMDHENMFWYRQDPGLGLRLIYFSYDVKMKEKGDIPEGYSVSREKKERFSLILESASTNQTSMYLCASAGGYRAYEQYFGPGTRLTVT.

The chain employs TRBV6-6 and TRBJ1-1; 8 nucleotides agree with TRBD1. Trimming removed 5 bases from V and 1 base from J; junction bases left unmatched: 3. This CDR3 region has 14 residues. CDR1 is MNHNY, CDR2 SVGAGI, per germline (reference sequence). The CDR3 DNA follows: TGTGCCAGCAGTGGGACAGGATCGAACACTGAAGCTTTCTTT. Translation: CASSGTGSNTEAFF.

The chain carries TRBV29-1 and TRBJ2-7; TRBD1 agrees at 7 bases. The CDR3 covers 13 residues. The germline V gene encodes CDR1 SQVTM and CDR2 ANQGSEA. V lost 3 bases and J lost 1; bases outside the gene matches: 3. The chain's CDR3 is CSVETGKSYEQYF. The CDR3 DNA sequence: TGCAGCGTTGAGACAGGGAAATCCTACGAGCAGTACTTC.

This CDR3 is CASSLVPGEPTGGYTF. The CDR3 nucleotides are TGTGCCAGCAGCTTGGTGCCAGGGGAGCCGACGGGGGGCTACACCTTC. The chain couples TRBV5-4 to TRBJ1-2; a possible D gene is TRBD1 (6 bases). Germline V gene sequence: CDR1 SGHNT, CDR2 YYREEE (reference sequence). The CDR3 totals 16 residues. The V and J ends lost 0 bases and 8 bases respectively, with 20 bases between them.

In this sample, this clone turned up once. V usage is TRBV28 and J usage is TRBJ2-5, with TRBD2 matching 7 bases. The end of the DNA aligns better with TRBJ2-7, so the J call may be wrong. The CDR3 is 13 residues long. Per the germline V gene, CDR1 is MDHEN and CDR2 is SYDVKM. The CDR3 DNA reads TGTGCCAGCAGTTTAGTGGGGACTAACGAGCAGTACTTC. Translating gives CASSLVGTNEQYF.

The rearrangement links TRBV11-2 to TRBJ2-1; 8 positions agree with TRBD2. CDR1 is SGHAT and CDR2 is FQNNGV in the germline V gene. The CDR3 is made up of 15 amino acids. J lost 2 bases, V lost 3 bases, and 3 bases had no gene match. The CDR3 reads CASSFQREPYNEQFF. DNA of the CDR3: TGTGCCAGCAGCTTTCAGCGGGAGCCCTACAATGAGCAGTTCTTC.

This clone was seen only once. J is TRBJ2-7 and V is TRBV4-1; TRBD2 matches 12 bases. V was pared by 2 bases and J by 0 bases, with 2 bases of the junction left unmatched. Germline assignment: CDR1 MGHRA and CDR2 YSYEKL. The CDR3 runs to 16 residues. The CDR3 protein is CASSQRLAGASYEQYF. CDR3 DNA sequence: TGCGCCAGCAGCCAACGACTAGCGGGGGCCTCCTACGAGCAGTACTTC.

The chain is built from TRBV6-1 and TRBJ2-2; no firm D call. This CDR3 contains 14 residues. The V and J ends lost 7 bases and 3 bases respectively, with 12 bases between them. CDR1 and CDR2 from the germline V gene are MNHNS and SASEGT. DNA for the CDR3: TGTGCCAGCAAGGGCCGTGCGGACACCGGGGAGCTGTTTTTT. The encoded protein is CASKGRADTGELFF.

This clone has a single count. V gene TRBV19 combines with J gene TRBJ1-6, with D unclear. The CDR3 loop spans 13 amino acids. Germline loops: CDR1 LNHDA, CDR2 SQIVND (reference sequence). The ends were cut back, 8 bases at V and 11 bases at J, with 16 bases in the middle. CDR3 in DNA: TGTGCCAGTCGCCGTGATGGGCATCCACCCCTCCACTTT. As protein: CASRRDGHPPLHF. The full variable domain, in which reference TRBV19 and TRBJ1-6 provide the parts outside the CDR3, is DGGITQSPKYLFRKEGQNVTLSCEQNLNHDAMYWYRQDPGQGLRLIYYSQIVNDFQKGDIAEGYSVSREKKESFPLTVTSAQKNPTAFYLCASRRDGHPPLHFGNGTRLTVT.

The rearrangement uses TRBV28 and TRBJ1-1; no clear D. Germline CDR1 and CDR2: MDHEN and SYDVKM. V was pared by 3 bases and J by 5 bases, with 13 bases between. This CDR3 has 14 residues. CDR3 sequence reads: CASSFRQVGTEAFF. Written as DNA, the CDR3 is TGTGCCAGCAGTTTTAGGCAGGTGGGGACTGAAGCTTTCTTT.

V usage is TRBV15 and J usage is TRBJ1-5; D not resolved. The V gene lost 1 base and the J gene lost 0 bases, with 10 bases spanning the gap. This CDR3 is 16 amino acids long. The germline V gene has CDR1 LNHNV and CDR2 YYDKDF (reference sequence). The CDR3 sequence: CATSRGPVDSNQPQHF. In DNA, the CDR3 is TGTGCCACCAGCAGAGGTCCGGTGGATAGCAATCAGCCCCAGCATTTT. The complete variable domain, with remaining parts taken from reference TRBV15 and TRBJ1-5, reads DAMVIQNPRYQVTQFGKPVTLSCSQTLNHNVMYWYQQKSSQAPKLLFHYYDKDFNNEADTPDNFQSRRPNTSFCFLDIRSPGLGDTAMYLCATSRGPVDSNQPQHFGDGTRLSIL.

The rearrangement uses TRBV7-2 and TRBJ2-1; 8 bases map to TRBD2. Germline loops: CDR1 SGHTA, CDR2 FQGNSA. The V and J ends lost 2 bases and 7 bases, in that order; junction bases with no gene match: 7. The CDR3 has 15 residues. CDR3 nucleotide sequence: TGTGCCAGCAGCTTACTAGCGGGTGCTCCGAATGAGCAGTTCTTC. Residues: CASSLLAGAPNEQFF.

This rearrangement joins TRBV6-1 to TRBJ2-7, with D possibly matching TRBD2 (6 bases). V gave up 7 bases and J gave up 5 bases, with 18 bases separating them. The CDR3 loop spans 14 amino acids. The germline gives CDR1 MNHNS, CDR2 SASEGT. This chain's CDR3 is CASNLRVGGNEQYF. The CDR3, as DNA: TGTGCCAGCAACCTTCGGGTGGGGGGTAACGAGCAGTACTTC.

The gene calls are TRBV29-1 and TRBJ2-7; D unresolved. Looked up from germline, CDR1 is SQVTM and CDR2 is ANQGSEA. The CDR3 is 15 residues long. V gave up 0 bases and J gave up 2 bases, with 14 bases separating them. The CDR3 spells CSVEDRVGKAYEQYF. CDR3 coding DNA: TGCAGCGTTGAAGATAGGGTGGGGAAGGCCTACGAGCAGTACTTC.

The chain combines TRBV19 with TRBJ1-2; perhaps TRBD1 as D (6 bases). The CDR3 has 12 amino acids. Deletions cut 6 bases from V and 4 bases from J, with 9 bases between. Germline loops: CDR1 LNHDA, CDR2 SQIVND (reference sequence). The CDR3 DNA reads TGTGCCAGTAGGGACAGTGGCTATGGCTACACCTTC. It is translated as CASRDSGYGYTF.

The chain uses TRBV4-1 and TRBJ1-2, with TRBD1 identical over 8 bases. The germline V gene has CDR1 MGHRA and CDR2 YSYEKL. The CDR3 loop spans 15 amino acids. V trimming: 0 bases; J trimming: 5 bases; junction bases outside the gene matches: 5. CDR3 in DNA: TGCGCCAGCAGCCAAGATTCCAGGACAGGGTATGGCTACACCTTC. Protein: CASSQDSRTGYGYTF.

This sequence joins TRBV13 and TRBJ2-7; 10 bases fit TRBD1. V was clipped by 5 bases and J by 3 bases; unmatched bases: 7. The CDR3 length is 15 residues. In germline, CDR1 is PRHDT, CDR2 FYEKMQ (reference sequence). This chain's CDR3 is CASSPPGTGVYEQYF. CDR3 DNA sequence: TGTGCCAGCAGCCCACCCGGGACAGGGGTCTACGAGCAGTACTTC.

V usage is TRBV20-1 and J usage is TRBJ2-7; no clear D gene. There are 11 residues in the CDR3. V gave up 6 bases and J gave up 5 bases, with 11 bases separating them. Germline CDR1 reads DFQATT; CDR2 reads SNEGSKA (reference sequence). This CDR3 is CSAQVWDEQYF. DNA for the CDR3: TGCAGTGCCCAAGTTTGGGACGAGCAGTACTTC.

A note on this clone: Other DNA sequences in the same sample also yield this CDR3. This chain joins TRBV28 and TRBJ2-1, with TRBD1 matching 7 bases. J gave up 6 bases and V 3 bases, and 2 bases lay outside the gene matches. Germline values: CDR1 MDHEN, CDR2 SYDVKM. The length of the CDR3 is 13 residues. The chain's CDR3 is CASSLRGRNEQFF. CDR3 DNA sequence: TGTGCCAGCAGTTTGAGGGGGCGCAATGAGCAGTTCTTC.

As for this clone: Other DNA sequences of this sample code for an identical CDR3. V usage is TRBV10-3 and J usage is TRBJ2-7; unclear D gene. V dropped 6 bases and J dropped 0 bases, with 9 bases sitting between them. The germline V gene encodes CDR1 ENHRY and CDR2 SYGVKD. CDR3 size: 13 residues. CDR3 nucleotides: TGTGCCATCAGCCCGGGTTCCTCCTACGAGCAGTACTTC. It encodes CAISPGSSYEQYF.

Worth noting for this clone: Within the sample, other DNA sequences also encode this same CDR3. This chain links TRBV9 with TRBJ1-1; D gene uncertain. V shed 0 bases and J shed 1 base, with 4 bases lying between them. The CDR3 is 13 residues long. Germline CDR1 SGDLS, CDR2 YYNGEE. The DNA of the CDR3 is TGTGCCAGCAGCGTAGGTCCGAACACTGAAGCTTTCTTT. Protein: CASSVGPNTEAFF. The full variable domain, with the rest looked up from reference TRBV9 and TRBJ1-1, is DSGVTQTPKHLITATGQRVTLRCSPRSGDLSVYWYQQSLDQGLQFLIQYYNGEERAKGNILERFSAQQFPDLHSELNLSSLELGDSALYFCASSVGPNTEAFFGQGTRLTVV.

V is TRBV19 and J is TRBJ2-3, with D perhaps matching TRBD2 (5 bases). V was cut by 8 bases and J by 0 bases, with 12 bases left in between. Looked up from germline, CDR1 is LNHDA and CDR2 is SQIVND (reference sequence). This CDR3 has 14 residues. CDR3 region: CASLGESSTDTQYF. CDR3 DNA sequence: TGTGCCAGTTTGGGAGAATCTAGCACAGATACGCAGTATTTT.